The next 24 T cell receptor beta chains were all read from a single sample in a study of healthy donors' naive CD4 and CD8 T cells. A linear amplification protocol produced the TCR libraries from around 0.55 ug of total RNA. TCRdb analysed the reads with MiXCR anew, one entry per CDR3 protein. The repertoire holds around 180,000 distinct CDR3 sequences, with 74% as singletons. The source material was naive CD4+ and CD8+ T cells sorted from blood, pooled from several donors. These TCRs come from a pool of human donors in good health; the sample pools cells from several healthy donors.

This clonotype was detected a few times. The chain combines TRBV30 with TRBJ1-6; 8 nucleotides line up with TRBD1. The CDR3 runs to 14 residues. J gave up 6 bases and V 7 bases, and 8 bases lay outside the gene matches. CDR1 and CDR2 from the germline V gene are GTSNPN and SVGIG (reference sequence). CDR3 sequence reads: CASTIGQGNSPLHF. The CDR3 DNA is TGTGCCTCTACCATCGGACAGGGTAATTCACCCCTCCACTTT.

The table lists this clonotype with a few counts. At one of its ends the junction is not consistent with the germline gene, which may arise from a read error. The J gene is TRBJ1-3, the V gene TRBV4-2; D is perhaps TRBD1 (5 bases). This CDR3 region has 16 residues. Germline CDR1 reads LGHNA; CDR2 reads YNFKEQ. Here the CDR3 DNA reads TGTGCCAGCAGCAAAGAGGACATCCACTCTGGAAACACCATATATTTT. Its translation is CASSKEDIHSGNTIYF.

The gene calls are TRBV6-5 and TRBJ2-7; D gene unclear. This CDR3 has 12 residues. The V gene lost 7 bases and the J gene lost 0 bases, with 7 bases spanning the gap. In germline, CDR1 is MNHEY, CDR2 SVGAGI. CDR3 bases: TGTGCCAGCATTGCAGACTCCTACGAGCAGTACTTC. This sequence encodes CASIADSYEQYF.

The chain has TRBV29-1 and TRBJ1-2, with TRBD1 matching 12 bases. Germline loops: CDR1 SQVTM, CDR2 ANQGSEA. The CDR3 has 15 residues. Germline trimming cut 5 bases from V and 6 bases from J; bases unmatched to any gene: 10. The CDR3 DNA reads TGCAGCGTTTCTTCCGGGACAGGGGGCGTAAATGGCTACACCTTC. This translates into CSVSSGTGGVNGYTF.

CDR3 sequence (DNA): TGCGCCAGCAGCTTAGATCTAGCGGGGAGCACAGATACGCAGTATTTT. Amino acids: CASSLDLAGSTDTQYF. The chain is built from TRBV5-1 and TRBJ2-3; 9 bases map to TRBD2. Germline loops: CDR1 SGHRS, CDR2 YFSETQ. Trimming removed 2 bases from V and 0 bases from J; junction bases left unmatched: 4. CDR3 length: 16 residues.

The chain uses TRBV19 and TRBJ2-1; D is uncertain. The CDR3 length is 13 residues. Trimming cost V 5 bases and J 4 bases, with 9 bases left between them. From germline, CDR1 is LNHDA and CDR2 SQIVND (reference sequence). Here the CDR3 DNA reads TGTGCCAGTAGTTTGACACTTTACAATGAGCAGTTCTTC. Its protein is CASSLTLYNEQFF.

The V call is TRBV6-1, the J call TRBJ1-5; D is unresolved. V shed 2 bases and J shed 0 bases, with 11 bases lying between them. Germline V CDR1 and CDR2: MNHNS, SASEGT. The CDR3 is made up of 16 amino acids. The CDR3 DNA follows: TGTGCCAGCAGTGAATCCGGGCAGTATAGCAATCAGCCCCAGCATTTT. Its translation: CASSESGQYSNQPQHF.

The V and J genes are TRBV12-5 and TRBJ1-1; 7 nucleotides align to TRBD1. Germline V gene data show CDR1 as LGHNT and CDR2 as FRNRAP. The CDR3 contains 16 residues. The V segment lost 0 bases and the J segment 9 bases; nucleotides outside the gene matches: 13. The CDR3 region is CASGLVLNRDSRKAFF. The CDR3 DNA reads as TGTGCTAGTGGTTTGGTTTTAAACCGGGACAGCCGTAAAGCTTTCTTT. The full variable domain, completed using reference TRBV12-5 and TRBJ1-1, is DARVTQTPRHKVTEMGQEVTMRCQPILGHNTVFWYRQTMMQGLELLAYFRNRAPLDDSGMPKDRFSAEMPDATLATLKIQPSEPRDSAVYFCASGLVLNRDSRKAFFGQGTRLTVV.

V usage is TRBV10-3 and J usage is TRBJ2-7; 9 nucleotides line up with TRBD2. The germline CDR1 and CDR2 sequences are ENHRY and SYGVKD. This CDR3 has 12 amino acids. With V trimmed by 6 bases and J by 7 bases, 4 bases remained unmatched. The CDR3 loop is CAIRLTSGEQYF. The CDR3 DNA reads TGTGCCATCAGGTTGACTAGCGGTGAGCAGTACTTC.

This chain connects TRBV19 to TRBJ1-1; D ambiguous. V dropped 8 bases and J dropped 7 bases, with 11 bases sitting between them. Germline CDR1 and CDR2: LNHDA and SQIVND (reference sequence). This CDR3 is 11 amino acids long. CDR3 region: CASSDTIEAFF. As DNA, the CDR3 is TGTGCCAGTTCCGACACCATTGAAGCTTTCTTT.

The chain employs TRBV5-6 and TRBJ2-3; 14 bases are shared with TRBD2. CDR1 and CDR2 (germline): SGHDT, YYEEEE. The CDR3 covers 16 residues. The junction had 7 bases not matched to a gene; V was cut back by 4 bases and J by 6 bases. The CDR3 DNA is TGTGCCAGCAGCGGACGACTAGCGGGAGGGACGGATACGCAGTATTTT. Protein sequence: CASSGRLAGGTDTQYF. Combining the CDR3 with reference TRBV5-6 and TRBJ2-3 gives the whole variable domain DAGVTQSPTHLIKTRGQQVTLRCSPKSGHDTVSWYQQALGQGPQFIFQYYEEEERQRGNFPDRFSGHQFPNYSSELNVNALLLGDSALYLCASSGRLAGGTDTQYFGPGTRLTVL.

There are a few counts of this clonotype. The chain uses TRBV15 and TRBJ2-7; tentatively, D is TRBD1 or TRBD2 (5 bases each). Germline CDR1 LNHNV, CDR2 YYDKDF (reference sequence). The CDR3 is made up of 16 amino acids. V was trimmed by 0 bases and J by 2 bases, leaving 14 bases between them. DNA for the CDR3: TGTGCCACCAGCAGAGATATTGGGACGGTCACCTACGAGCAGTACTTC. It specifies CATSRDIGTVTYEQYF. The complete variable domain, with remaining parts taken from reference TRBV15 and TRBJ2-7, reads DAMVIQNPRYQVTQFGKPVTLSCSQTLNHNVMYWYQQKSSQAPKLLFHYYDKDFNNEADTPDNFQSRRPNTSFCFLDIRSPGLGDTAMYLCATSRDIGTVTYEQYFGPGTRLTVT.

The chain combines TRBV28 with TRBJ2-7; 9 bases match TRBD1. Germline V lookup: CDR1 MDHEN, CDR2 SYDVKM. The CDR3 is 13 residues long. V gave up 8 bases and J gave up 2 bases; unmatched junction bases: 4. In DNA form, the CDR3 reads TGTGCCAGCGGACAGGGGTTAACCTACGAGCAGTACTTC. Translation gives CASGQGLTYEQYF.

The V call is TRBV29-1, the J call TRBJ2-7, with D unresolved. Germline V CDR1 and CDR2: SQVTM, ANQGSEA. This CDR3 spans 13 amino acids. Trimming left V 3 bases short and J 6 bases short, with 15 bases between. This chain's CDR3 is CSVDERPYTEQYF. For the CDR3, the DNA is TGCAGCGTTGATGAACGTCCCTATACCGAGCAGTACTTC.

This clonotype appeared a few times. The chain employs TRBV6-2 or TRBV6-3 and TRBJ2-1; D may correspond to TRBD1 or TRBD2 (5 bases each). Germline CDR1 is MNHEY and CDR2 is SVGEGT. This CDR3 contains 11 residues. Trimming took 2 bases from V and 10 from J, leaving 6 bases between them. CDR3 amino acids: CASSYGDEQFF. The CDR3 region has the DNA TGTGCCAGCAGTTACGGGGACGAGCAGTTCTTC.

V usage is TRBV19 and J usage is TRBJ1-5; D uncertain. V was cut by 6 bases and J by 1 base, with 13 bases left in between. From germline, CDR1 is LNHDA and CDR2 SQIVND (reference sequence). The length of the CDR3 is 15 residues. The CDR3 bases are TGTGCCAGTAGCCCTTCGGGTGACAGCAATCAGCCCCAGCATTTT. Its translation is CASSPSGDSNQPQHF.

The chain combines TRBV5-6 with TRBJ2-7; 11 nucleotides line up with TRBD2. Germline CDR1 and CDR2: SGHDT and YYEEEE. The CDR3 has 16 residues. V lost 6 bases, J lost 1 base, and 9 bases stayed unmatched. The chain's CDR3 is CASNSPGLAASYEQYF. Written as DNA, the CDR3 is TGTGCCAGCAATTCTCCGGGACTAGCGGCGTCCTACGAGCAGTACTTC.

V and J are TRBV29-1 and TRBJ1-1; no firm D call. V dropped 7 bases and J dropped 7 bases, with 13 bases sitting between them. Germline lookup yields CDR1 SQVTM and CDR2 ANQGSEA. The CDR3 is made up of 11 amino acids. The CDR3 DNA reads TGCAGCGCCCCGGGCCCCCGTGAAGCTTTCTTT. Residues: CSAPGPREAFF.

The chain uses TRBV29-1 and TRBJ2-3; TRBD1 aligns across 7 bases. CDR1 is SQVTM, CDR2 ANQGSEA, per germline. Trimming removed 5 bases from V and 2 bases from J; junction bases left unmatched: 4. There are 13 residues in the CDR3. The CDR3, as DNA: TGCAGCGTTCGACAGGGTGCCACAGATACGCAGTATTTT. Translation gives CSVRQGATDTQYF.

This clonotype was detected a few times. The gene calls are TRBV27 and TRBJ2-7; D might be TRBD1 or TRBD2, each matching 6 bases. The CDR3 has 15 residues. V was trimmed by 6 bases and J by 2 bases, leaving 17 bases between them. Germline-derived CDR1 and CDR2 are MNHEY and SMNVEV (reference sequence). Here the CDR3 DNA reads TGTGCCAGCAGCTTCTCGGGGGCCCGACCCTACGAGCAGTACTTC. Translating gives CASSFSGARPYEQYF.

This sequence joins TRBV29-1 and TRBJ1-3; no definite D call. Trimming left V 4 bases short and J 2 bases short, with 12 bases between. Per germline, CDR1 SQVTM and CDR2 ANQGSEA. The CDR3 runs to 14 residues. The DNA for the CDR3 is TGCAGCGTTGCAGGAAGGGCAACTGGAAACACCATATATTTT. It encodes CSVAGRATGNTIYF.

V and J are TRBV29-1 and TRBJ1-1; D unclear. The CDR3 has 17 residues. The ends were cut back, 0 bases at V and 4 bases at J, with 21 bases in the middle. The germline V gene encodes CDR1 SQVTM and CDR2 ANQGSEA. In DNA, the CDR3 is TGCAGCGTTGAAGAACCCGCAGGCTCCACGGCGGGCACTGAAGCTTTCTTT. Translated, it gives CSVEEPAGSTAGTEAFF.

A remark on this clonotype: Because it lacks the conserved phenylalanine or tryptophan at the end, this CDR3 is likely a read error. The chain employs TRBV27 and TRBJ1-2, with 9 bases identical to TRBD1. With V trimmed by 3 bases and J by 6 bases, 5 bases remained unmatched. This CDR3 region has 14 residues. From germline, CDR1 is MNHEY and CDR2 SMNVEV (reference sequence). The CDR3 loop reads CASSLGQGADGYTL. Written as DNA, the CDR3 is TGTGCCAGCAGTTTGGGACAGGGAGCGGATGGCTACACCCTC.

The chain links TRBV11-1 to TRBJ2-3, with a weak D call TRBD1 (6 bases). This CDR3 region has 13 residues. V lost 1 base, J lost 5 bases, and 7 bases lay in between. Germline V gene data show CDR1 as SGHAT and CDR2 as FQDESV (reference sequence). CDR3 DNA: TGTGCCAGCAGCTTAGGACAGGAAGATACGCAGTATTTT. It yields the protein CASSLGQEDTQYF.